A selection of T cell receptor beta chains follows, all from one sample in a study of shared clonotypes between healthy human individuals. Some clones are missing from TCRdb's copy, which holds only in-frame ones; the method was immunoSEQ multiplex PCR. The repertoire holds millions of clones, with about 92% as singletons. Sequencing used naive CD4+ T cells from PBMCs. All receptors derive from a man younger than 35 in good health. Some clones in this sample may be carry-over from other donors' samples. Each CDR3 is given with its conserved first and last residue. The D gene is left open where the match is weak. A clone size is listed for some rows: how often the clone was seen (once, few, many), or a class if it is expanded.

j_call,v_call,clone_size,d_call,cdr3_aa,cdr3_nt
TRBJ2-1,TRBV5-4,.,TRBD2,CASSSRTSGDNEQFF,TGTGCCAGCAGTTCTAGGACTAGCGGAGACAATGAGCAGTTCTTC
TRBJ2-3,TRBV7-9,.,.,CASHFWGAGGTDTQYF,TGTGCCTCCCACTTTTGGGGGGCCGGGGGCACAGATACGCAGTATTTT
TRBJ1-1,TRBV5-1,.,.,CASSFDGVSTEAFF,TGCGCCAGCAGCTTTGACGGTGTAAGTACTGAAGCTTTCTTT
TRBJ2-7,TRBV28,once,.,CASRPRWAYEQYF,TGTGCCAGCAGGCCCAGGTGGGCCTACGAGCAGTACTTC
TRBJ2-1,TRBV6-4,.,.,CAYRGWGAYNEQFF,TGTGCGTACCGGGGATGGGGGGCCTACAATGAGCAGTTCTTC
TRBJ1-1,TRBV19,.,.,CASSIDGGFAFF,TGTGCCAGTAGTATAGATGGGGGTTTCGCTTTCTTT
TRBJ2-2,TRBV7-8,.,.,CASSTGQGPNTGELFF,TGTGCCAGCAGCACGGGCCAGGGGCCGAACACCGGGGAGCTGTTTTTT
TRBJ2-5,TRBV7-9,.,TRBD2,CASSPGGGRETQYF,TGTGCCAGCAGCCCTGGCGGGGGTCGAGAGACCCAGTACTTC
TRBJ2-3,TRBV20-1,.,.,CSARDQNTQYF,TGCAGTGCTAGAGATCAGAATACGCAGTATTTT
TRBJ2-5,TRBV19,.,TRBD2,CATFSGRVGETQYF,TGTGCCACCTTTAGCGGGAGGGTCGGGGAGACCCAGTACTTC
TRBJ2-3,TRBV5-1,.,TRBD2,CASSLVPSGRTDTQYF,TGCGCCAGCAGCTTGGTGCCTAGCGGTCGCACAGATACGCAGTATTTT
TRBJ2-7,TRBV6-5,.,.,CASSRSRTSYEQYF,TGTGCCAGCAGCCGCAGCCGAACCTCCTACGAGCAGTACTTC
TRBJ2-7,TRBV5-1,.,.,CASSDLTGAYEQYF,TGCGCCAGCAGCGACCTAACGGGGGCCTACGAGCAGTACTTC
TRBJ2-1,TRBV27,once,TRBD1,CASSRPGQGVGEQFF,TGTGCCAGCAGTAGGCCGGGACAGGGCGTTGGTGAGCAGTTCTTC
TRBJ2-3,TRBV6-1,.,TRBD1,CASPGDSTDTQYF,TGTGCCAGCCCTGGGGACAGTACAGATACGCAGTATTTT
TRBJ2-1,TRBV5-6,.,.,CASSLGQGYNEQFF,TGTGCCAGCAGCTTGGGGCAGGGGTACAATGAGCAGTTCTTC
TRBJ1-4,TRBV2,.,TRBD1,CASGGTGRGEKLFF,TGTGCCAGCGGAGGGACAGGGAGAGGAGAAAAACTGTTTTTT
TRBJ2-3,TRBV2,.,TRBD2,CASSGLAGGTADTQYF,TGTGCCAGCAGTGGACTAGCGGGAGGGACCGCAGATACGCAGTATTTT
TRBJ1-2,TRBV30,.,.,CAWSIMTGDGYTF,TGTGCCTGGAGTATAATGACAGGAGATGGCTACACCTTC
TRBJ1-1,TRBV6-6,.,TRBD1,CASTKTGTNTEAFF,TGTGCCAGCACTAAGACAGGGACGAACACTGAAGCTTTCTTT
TRBJ1-2,TRBV4-3,.,.,CASSQDLETIPYGYTF,TGCGCCAGCAGCCAAGATCTGGAGACTATACCCTATGGCTACACCTTC
TRBJ1-1,TRBV7-8,once,.,CASSQILGNTEAFF,TGTGCCAGCAGCCAAATCTTGGGGAACACTGAAGCTTTCTTT
TRBJ1-2,TRBV5-4,.,.,CASSPGGEGYTF,TGTGCCAGCAGCCCCGGGGGGGAGGGCTACACCTTC
TRBJ2-7,TRBV6-5,once,TRBD2,CASSSDGLAGVYEQYF,TGTGCCAGCAGTTCCGACGGACTAGCGGGAGTATACGAGCAGTACTTC
TRBJ2-7,TRBV5-1,.,.,CASSLPSYEQYF,TGCGCCAGCAGCTTGCCGTCCTACGAGCAGTACTTC
TRBJ1-2,TRBV19,.,.,CASSILGYGYTF,TGTGCCAGTAGTATCTTGGGATATGGCTACACCTTC
TRBJ1-4,TRBV29-1,.,TRBD1,CSVHRGTNEKLFF,TGCAGCGTACACAGGGGAACTAATGAAAAACTGTTTTTT